This entry concerns a single T cell receptor (beta chain). The antigen this receptor binds is unknown. There are no base qualities to consult, and no much larger clone falls within one base. The sample originates from a study of T cells after yellow fever vaccination (dated by TCRdb to the late 2010s). Regarding the study in general: The SMART-Seq v4 Ultra Low Input RNA kit was used to prepare libraries from fractions with low cell numbers. Two healthy male donors, one aged 18 to 29 and one aged 30 to 39 years, were included in the cohort. Bulk TCR alpha and beta repertoires were sequenced longitudinally to track T-cell clones before and after primary and booster YFV17D yellow fever vaccination. Blood was collected at multiple timepoints before and after primary and secondary immunization, and bulk PBMC replicates and cell subsets were isolated. Study-wide findings and limitations: Most clones expanded after primary vaccination were re-detected after the booster (almost 97% of CD4 and approximately 89% of CD8), suggesting broad memory maintenance. The secondary T-cell response was found to be weaker but faster than the primary response, with a peak reached on day 5 rather than on day 15. Because the study included only a couple of donors, the extent to which the findings can be generalized is limited. A small share of clonotypes occurred in both CD4 and CD8 compartments, likely arising from convergent recombination. Computational filtering was required because FACS-sorted repertoires could contain abundant contaminating clonotypes from the bulk population.

V sheds 3 bases and J sheds 1 base, leaving 18 bases between their ends. Spanning cysteine to phenylalanine, the CDR3 consists of 16 amino acids. Only CDR3 DNA is held: 48 bases, read in frame from base 1. Looking up the germline V gene (reference sequence) yields CDR1 DFQATT and CDR2 SNEGSKA. Sequencer: Illumina NovaSeq 6000. TCR cDNA was synthesized by 5'RACE template switching, through which a universal primer site and unique molecular identifiers were introduced. cDNA synthesis was primed from both the TCR alpha and TCR beta constant segments. Library amplification used two PCR steps, and the second PCR step added sample barcodes and sequencing adapters. Sequencing of libraries was performed on Illumina HiSeq 2500 (2x100 bp) or NovaSeq (2x150 bp). The authors processed their data as follows. MIGEC handled demultiplexing of reads and collapsing into UMI consensus sequences, while MiXCR performed V(D)J alignment. Clonotypes responding to the vaccine were identified with edgeR on replicate PBMC samples, with the criteria of FDR below 0.01 and a log2 fold change above 5 up to day 15. CD4 or CD8 identity was assigned to each bulk clonotype according to whether the clonotype was present at higher abundance in the sequenced CD4 repertoire or the sequenced CD8 repertoire. The raw public data were reprocessed by TCRdb itself: fastp quality trimming at Q25, MiXCR clonotype calling, in-frame beta chains only. Under each unique CDR3 protein, matching rows form one entry showing the most common genes and DNA. It is TCRdb's table, rather than the study itself, that gives the V and J calls and clone size. The sample table shows hundreds of thousands of distinct CDR3 sequences, and under 9% are seen once. Of the sample, around 3.4% is held by the ten largest clones.

The sample's treatment or condition, from its label and the paper: live attenuated yellow fever vaccine strain. PBMCs were isolated from peripheral blood using a standard Ficoll-Paque protocol. Dynabeads CD4 and CD8 positive selection kits were used to isolate the CD4 and CD8 T-cell fractions. RNA was extracted with TriZol from bulk PBMCs, CD4 and CD8 fractions, and dextramer-positive and dextramer-negative fractions. This clonotype was obtained from a man aged 18 to 30 who received the YFV17D yellow fever vaccine. Sequencing used CD4+ T cells sorted from PBMCs, obtained 5 days after the yellow fever booster vaccination. The sequence links TRBV20-1 to TRBJ1-1, and perhaps TRBD1 as D gene, on 6 matching bases. CDR3 sequence: CSASRDNPKWNTEAFF. In nucleotides, the sequence is TGCAGTGCTAGTCGGGACAACCCAAAGTGGAACACTGAAGCTTTCTTT.